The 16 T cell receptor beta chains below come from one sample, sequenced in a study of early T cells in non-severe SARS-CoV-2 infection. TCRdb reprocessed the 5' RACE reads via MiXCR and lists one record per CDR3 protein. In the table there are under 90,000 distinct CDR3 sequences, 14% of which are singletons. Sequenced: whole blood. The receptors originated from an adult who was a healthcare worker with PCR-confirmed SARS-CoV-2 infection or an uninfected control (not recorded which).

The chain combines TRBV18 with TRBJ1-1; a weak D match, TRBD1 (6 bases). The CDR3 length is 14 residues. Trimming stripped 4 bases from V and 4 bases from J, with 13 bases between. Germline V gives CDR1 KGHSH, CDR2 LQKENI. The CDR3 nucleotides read TGTGCCAGCTCACTAAACAGGGAGAGCACTGAAGCTTTCTTT. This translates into CASSLNRESTEAFF.

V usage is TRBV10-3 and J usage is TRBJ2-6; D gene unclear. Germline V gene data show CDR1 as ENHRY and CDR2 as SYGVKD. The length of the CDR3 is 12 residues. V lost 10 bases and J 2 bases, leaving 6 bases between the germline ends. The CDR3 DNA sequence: TGTGCCACCTTGACTGGGGCCAACGTCCTGACTTTC. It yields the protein CATLTGANVLTF.

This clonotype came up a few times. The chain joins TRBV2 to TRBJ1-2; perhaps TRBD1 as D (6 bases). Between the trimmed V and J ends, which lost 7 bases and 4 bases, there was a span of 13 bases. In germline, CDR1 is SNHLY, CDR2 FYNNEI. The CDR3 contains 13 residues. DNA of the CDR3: TGTGCCAGCATTGCAGGGGAGGTCTATGGCTACACCTTC. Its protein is CASIAGEVYGYTF.

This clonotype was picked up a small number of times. As DNA, the CDR3 is TGTGCCAGCAGTTTGAACACATACTATGGCTACACCTTC. Translating gives CASSLNTYYGYTF. The rearrangement uses TRBV27 and TRBJ1-2; no firm D call. The V end lost 3 bases, the J end lost 3 bases, and 8 bases lay between the germline ends. Per germline, CDR1 MNHEY and CDR2 SMNVEV (reference sequence). This CDR3 region has 13 residues.

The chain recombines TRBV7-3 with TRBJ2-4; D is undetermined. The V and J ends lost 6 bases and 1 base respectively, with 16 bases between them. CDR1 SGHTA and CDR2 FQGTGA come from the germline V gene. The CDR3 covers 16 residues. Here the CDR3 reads CASRVVLNGAKNIQYF. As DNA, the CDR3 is TGTGCCAGCAGGGTGGTTCTTAACGGGGCCAAAAACATTCAGTACTTC.

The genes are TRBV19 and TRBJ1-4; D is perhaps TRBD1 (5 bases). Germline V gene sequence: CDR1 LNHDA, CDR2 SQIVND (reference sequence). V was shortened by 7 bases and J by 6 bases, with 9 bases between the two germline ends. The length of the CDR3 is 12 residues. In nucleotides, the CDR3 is TGTGCCAGTACCGGGACGGATGAAAAACTGTTTTTT. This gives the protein CASTGTDEKLFF.

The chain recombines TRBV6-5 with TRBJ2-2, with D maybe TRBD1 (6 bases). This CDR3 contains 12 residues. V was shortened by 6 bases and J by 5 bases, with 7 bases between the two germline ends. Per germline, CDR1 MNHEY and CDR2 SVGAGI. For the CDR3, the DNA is TGTGCCAGCAGAGGACAGACCGGGGAGCTGTTTTTT. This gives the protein CASRGQTGELFF.

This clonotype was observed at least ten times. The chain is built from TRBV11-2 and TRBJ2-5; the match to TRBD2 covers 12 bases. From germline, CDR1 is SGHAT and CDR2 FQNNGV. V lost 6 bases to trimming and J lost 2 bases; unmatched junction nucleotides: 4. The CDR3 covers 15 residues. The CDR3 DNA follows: TGTGCCAGCAGTAGACTAGCGGGGGTTCAAGAGACCCAGTACTTC. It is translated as CASSRLAGVQETQYF.

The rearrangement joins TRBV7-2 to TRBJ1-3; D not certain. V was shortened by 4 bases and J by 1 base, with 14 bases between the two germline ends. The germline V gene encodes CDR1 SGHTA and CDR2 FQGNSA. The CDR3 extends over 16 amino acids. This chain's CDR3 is CASSYDGSKSGNTIYF. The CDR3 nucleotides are TGTGCCAGCAGCTATGACGGTTCAAAATCTGGAAACACCATATATTTT.

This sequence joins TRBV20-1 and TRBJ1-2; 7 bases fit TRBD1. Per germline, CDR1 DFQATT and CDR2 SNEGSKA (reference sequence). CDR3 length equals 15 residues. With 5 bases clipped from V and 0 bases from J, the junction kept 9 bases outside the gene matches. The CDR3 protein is CSAPPRGTANYGYTF. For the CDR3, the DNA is TGCAGTGCTCCCCCAAGGGGGACAGCTAACTATGGCTACACCTTC.

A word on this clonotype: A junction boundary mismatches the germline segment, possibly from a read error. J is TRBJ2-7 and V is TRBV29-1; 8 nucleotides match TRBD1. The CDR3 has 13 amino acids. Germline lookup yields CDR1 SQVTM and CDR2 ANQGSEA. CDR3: CSIDATGGDEQYF. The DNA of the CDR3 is TGCAGCATTGACGCTACAGGGGGTGACGAGCAGTACTTC.

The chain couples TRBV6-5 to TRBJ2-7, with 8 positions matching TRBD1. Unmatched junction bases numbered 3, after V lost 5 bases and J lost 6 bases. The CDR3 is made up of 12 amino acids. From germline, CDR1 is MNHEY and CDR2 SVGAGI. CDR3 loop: CASSITGGEQYF. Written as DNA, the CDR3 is TGTGCCAGCAGTATCACAGGGGGCGAGCAGTACTTC.

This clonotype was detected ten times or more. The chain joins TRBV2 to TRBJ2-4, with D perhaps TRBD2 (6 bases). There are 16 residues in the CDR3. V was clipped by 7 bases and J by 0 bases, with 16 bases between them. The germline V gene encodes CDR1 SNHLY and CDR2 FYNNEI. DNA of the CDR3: TGTGCCAGCAACCGGGAGTCCCTTGTAGCCAAAAACATTCAGTACTTC. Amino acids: CASNRESLVAKNIQYF.

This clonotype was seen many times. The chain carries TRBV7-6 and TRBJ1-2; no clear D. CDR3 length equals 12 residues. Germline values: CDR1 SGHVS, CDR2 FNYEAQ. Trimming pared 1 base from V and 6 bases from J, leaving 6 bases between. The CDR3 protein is CASSLVGDGYTF. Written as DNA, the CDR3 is TGTGCCAGCAGCTTAGTCGGCGATGGCTACACCTTC.

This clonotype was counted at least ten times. In nucleotides, the CDR3 is TGTGCCAGCAGCGAACGGGGGAATCATGAGCAGTTCTTC. Its protein is CASSERGNHEQFF. This rearrangement joins TRBV7-6 to TRBJ2-1, with D perhaps matching TRBD2 (6 bases). V lost 5 bases, J lost 8 bases, and 13 bases lay in between. Per germline, CDR1 SGHVS and CDR2 FNYEAQ. This CDR3 has 13 residues.

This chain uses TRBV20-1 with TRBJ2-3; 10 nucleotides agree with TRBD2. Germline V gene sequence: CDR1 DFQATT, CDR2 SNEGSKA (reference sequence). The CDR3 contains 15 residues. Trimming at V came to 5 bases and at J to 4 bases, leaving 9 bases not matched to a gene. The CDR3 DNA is TGCAGTGCTGATGGTTGGGGACTAGCGTCAGATACGCAGTATTTT. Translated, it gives CSADGWGLASDTQYF.